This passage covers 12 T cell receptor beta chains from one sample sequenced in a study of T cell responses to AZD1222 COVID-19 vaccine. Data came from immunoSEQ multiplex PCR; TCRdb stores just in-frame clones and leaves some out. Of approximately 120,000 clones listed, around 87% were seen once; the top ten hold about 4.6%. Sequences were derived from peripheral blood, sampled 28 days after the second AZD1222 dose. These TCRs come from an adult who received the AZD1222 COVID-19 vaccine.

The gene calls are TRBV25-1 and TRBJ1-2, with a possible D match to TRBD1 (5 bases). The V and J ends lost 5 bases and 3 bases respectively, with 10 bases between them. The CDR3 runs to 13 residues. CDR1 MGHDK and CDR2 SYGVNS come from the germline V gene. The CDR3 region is CASSTAGDYGYTF. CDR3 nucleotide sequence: TGTGCCAGCAGTACCGCGGGGGACTATGGCTACACCTTC.

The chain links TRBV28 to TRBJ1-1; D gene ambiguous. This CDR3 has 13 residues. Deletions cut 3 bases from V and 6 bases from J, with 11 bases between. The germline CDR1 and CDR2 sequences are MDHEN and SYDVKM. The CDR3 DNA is TGTGCCAGCAGTTTGAGGACCCCCCCTGAAGCTTTCTTT. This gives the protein CASSLRTPPEAFF.

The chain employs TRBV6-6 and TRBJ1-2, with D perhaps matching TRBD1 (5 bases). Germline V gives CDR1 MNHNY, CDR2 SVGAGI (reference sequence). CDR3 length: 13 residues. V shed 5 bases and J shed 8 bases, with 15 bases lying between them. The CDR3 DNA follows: TGTGCCAGCAGTCCTGGGACGGCGAAGGGCTACACCTTC. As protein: CASSPGTAKGYTF.

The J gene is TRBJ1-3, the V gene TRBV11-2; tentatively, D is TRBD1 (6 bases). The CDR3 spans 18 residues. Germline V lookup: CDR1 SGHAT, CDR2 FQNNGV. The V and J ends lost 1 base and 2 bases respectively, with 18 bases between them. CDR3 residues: CASSLADMVSGAGNTIYF. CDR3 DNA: TGTGCCAGCAGCTTAGCAGATATGGTATCAGGGGCTGGAAACACCATATATTTT.

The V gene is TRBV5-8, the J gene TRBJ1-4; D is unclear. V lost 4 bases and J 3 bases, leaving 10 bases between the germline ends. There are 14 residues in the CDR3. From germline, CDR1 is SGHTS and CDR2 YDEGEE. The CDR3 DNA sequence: TGTGCCAGCAGCCGACCGGGAGCTAATGAAAAACTGTTTTTT. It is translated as CASSRPGANEKLFF. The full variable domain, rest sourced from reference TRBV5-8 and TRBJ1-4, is EAGVTQSPTHLIKTRGQQATLRCSPISGHTSVYWYQQALGLGLQFLLWYDEGEERNRGNFPPRFSGRQFPNYSSELNVNALELEDSALYLCASSRPGANEKLFFGSGTQLSVL.

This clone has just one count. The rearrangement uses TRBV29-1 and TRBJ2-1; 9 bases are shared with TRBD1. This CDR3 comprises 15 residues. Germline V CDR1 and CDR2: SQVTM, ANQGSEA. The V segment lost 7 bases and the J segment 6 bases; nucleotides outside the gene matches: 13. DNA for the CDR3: TGCAGCGCCTACACCCGACAGGGGGACCTCAATGAGCAGTTCTTC. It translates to CSAYTRQGDLNEQFF.

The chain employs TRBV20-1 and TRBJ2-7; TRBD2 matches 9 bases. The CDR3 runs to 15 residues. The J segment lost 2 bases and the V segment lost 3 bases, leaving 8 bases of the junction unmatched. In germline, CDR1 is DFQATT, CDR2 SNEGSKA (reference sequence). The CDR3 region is CSASVGRGGTYEQYF. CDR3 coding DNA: TGCAGTGCTAGTGTTGGGCGGGGGGGGACCTACGAGCAGTACTTC.

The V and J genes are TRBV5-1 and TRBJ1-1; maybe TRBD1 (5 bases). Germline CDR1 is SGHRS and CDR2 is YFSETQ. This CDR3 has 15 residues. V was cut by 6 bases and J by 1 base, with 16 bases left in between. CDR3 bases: TGCGCCAGCAACGTAGGGAGGGGATGGAACACTGAAGCTTTCTTT. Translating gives CASNVGRGWNTEAFF.

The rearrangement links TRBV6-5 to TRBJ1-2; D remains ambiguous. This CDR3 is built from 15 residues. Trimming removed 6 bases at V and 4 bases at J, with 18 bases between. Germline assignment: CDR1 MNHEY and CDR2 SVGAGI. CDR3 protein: CASRPAVIVPYGYTF. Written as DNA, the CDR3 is TGTGCCAGCAGACCCGCAGTAATCGTTCCCTATGGCTACACCTTC.

The CDR3 nucleotides read TGTGCCAGCTCGCCGACAGGGATGAAAAACATTCAGTACTTC. This sequence encodes CASSPTGMKNIQYF. The chain has TRBV18 and TRBJ2-4; 7 bases are shared with TRBD1. V shed 6 bases and J 4 bases; nucleotides not matched to a gene: 6. This CDR3 spans 14 amino acids. Germline loops: CDR1 KGHSH, CDR2 LQKENI.

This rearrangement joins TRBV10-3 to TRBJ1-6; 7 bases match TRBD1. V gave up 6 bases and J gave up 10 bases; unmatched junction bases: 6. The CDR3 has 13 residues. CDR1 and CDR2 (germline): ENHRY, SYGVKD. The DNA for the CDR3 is TGTGCCATCAGAGACAGGGTACAATCACCCCTCCACTTT. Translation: CAIRDRVQSPLHF.

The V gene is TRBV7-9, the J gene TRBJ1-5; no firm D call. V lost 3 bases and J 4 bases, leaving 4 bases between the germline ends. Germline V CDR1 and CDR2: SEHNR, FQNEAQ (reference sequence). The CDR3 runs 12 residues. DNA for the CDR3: TGTGCCAGCAGCTTGTTGAATCAGCCCCAGCATTTT. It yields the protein CASSLLNQPQHF.